This T cell receptor (beta chain) was profiled in a study of blood T cell repertoires in COVID-19. The CDR3 loop spans 14 amino acids. CDR1 and CDR2 (germline): LGHDT, YNNKEL (reference sequence). V was pared by 5 bases and J by 0 bases, with 11 bases between. How the authors handled the data: Reference gene primer amplification gave estimated nucleated cell counts. Sequencing used immunoSEQ multiplex PCR; TCRdb keeps in-frame clones, though not all of them. The V and J calls and clone size come from that table; D and trimming were worked out from the DNA. There are roughly 120,000 clones in the sample; approximately 80% occur only once, and 1.9% lies in the top ten.

The TCR was taken from a man between 65 and 85 years old with acute or convalescent COVID-19. Sample: peripheral blood. The V gene is TRBV3-1 (or the pseudogene TRBV3-2), the J gene TRBJ2-7; D is possibly TRBD2 (5 bases). This CDR3 reads CASSYLGSSYEQYF. CDR3 coding DNA: TGTGCCAGCAGCTACCTGGGGAGCTCCTACGAGCAGTACTTC.